This T cell receptor (beta chain) derives from a study of blood T cell repertoires in COVID-19. At the level of the study: Sites across the United States, Italy and Spain contributed samples from acute and convalescent COVID-19.

It was during active infection that Seattle patients were enrolled and then longitudinally followed. TCRdb's copy holds only in-frame clones and misses some; the assay was immunoSEQ multiplex PCR. The sample consists of roughly 160,000 clones, around 87% of them appearing once. The germline V gene encodes CDR1 MNHEY and CDR2 SMNVEV (reference sequence). V lost 6 bases and J lost 1, with 10 bases in between. This CDR3 has 14 residues. The sequenced material came from peripheral blood. The chain combines TRBV27 with TRBJ1-3; TRBD1 is a possible D gene (5 bases). This TCR was sampled from an elderly woman with COVID-19, enrolled during active disease. The chain's CDR3 is CASRSQGSGNTIYF. The CDR3 DNA is TGTGCCAGCAGATCGCAGGGTTCTGGAAACACCATATATTTT.